This T cell receptor (beta chain) was identified in a study of T cell repertoires in ileal Crohn's disease. Overall study: 30% to 40% were active smokers at surgery; median disease duration was approximately 8.5 years. About half received postoperative treatment, some ten with thiopurines and 15 to 20 anti-TNF. General study findings and limits: High-frequency clones were more common in sorted CD8 than CD4 cells. Active smokers at surgery had more clonal expansions than non-smokers.

TCRdb's copy holds only in-frame clones and misses some; the assay was immunoSEQ multiplex PCR. This table has approximately 6,700 clones, around 92% appearing once. As concerns this clone: Antigen unknown.

The CDR3 runs 14 residues. The J segment lost 2 bases and the V segment lost 4 bases, leaving 3 bases of the junction unmatched. CDR1 ENHRY and CDR2 SYGVKD come from the germline V gene. Sequenced input: ileal tissue. This receptor was taken from an adult with Crohn's disease. The chain uses TRBV10-3 and TRBJ2-7; 9 nucleotides agree with TRBD2. The CDR3 coding sequence is TGTGCCATCAGTGTTAGCGGGAGCACCTACGAGCAGTACTTC. Its translation is CAISVSGSTYEQYF.